This T cell receptor beta chain was sequenced during a study of blood T cell repertoires in COVID-19 (dated by TCRdb to 2019 to 2021). With regard to the full study: Collaborator samples came from the United States, Italy and Spain and covered acute and convalescent phases of COVID-19. The material from the prospective study consisted of cDNA or gDNA derived from T cells, B-cell-depleted T cells, or PBMCs. The dataset comprised deeply sampled blood TCRbeta repertoires from subjects exposed to, actively infected with, or recovered from COVID-19. The repertoires were made available in a free public database intended to serve as a resource for research on the immune response to SARS-CoV-2. Samples came from the ongoing ImmuneRACE study (first 160 participants) plus 1,254 subjects from 6 global collaborators. A de-identified subject ID, COVID-19 status, age in years and sex were almost always included in the sample metadata. Where HLA class I and class II types were available, the types were taken from metadata supplied by the sample provider, not from assay-based typing. What the work shows at the level of the full study, not this receptor alone: The quantity of clinical and demographic metadata differed by source and by participant and was supplied without curation.

TCRbeta CDR3 regions were amplified from genomic DNA using the immunoSEQ Assay, a bias-controlled multiplex PCR. Regarding the original processing steps: Nucleated cell counts per sample were estimated from amplification of reference gene primers within the assay. To quantify the absolute abundance of each unique TCRbeta CDR3 rearrangement, sequence reads were collapsed and filtered. For each sample, productive Simpson clonality was calculated as the square root of Simpson's diversity index over productive rearrangements. TCRdb's version of the immuneACCESS table is confined to in-frame rearrangements and falls short of the full clone set. An unresolved V gene accounts for under half of the shortfall where checked; the remainder is of unknown origin. D and trimming were read from the DNA, whereas the V and J calls and clone size are those reported in that table. This sample comprises about 480,000 clones, roughly 85% of them detected only once. The ten largest clones represent almost 2% of the sample.

In the case of this clone: Its antigen is not yet known. One base away there is no much larger clone; base qualities are not given. Within the sample, other DNA sequences also encode this same CDR3.

Enrolling through a virtual design, the prospective study's participants ranged in age from roughly 18 to 95 years and lived across approximately 25 United States geographic areas. To assign participants to cohorts, the prospective study relied on clinical history that participants themselves reported in a screening survey and a study questionnaire. In the prospective study, whole blood, serum and a nasopharyngeal or oropharyngeal swab were collected from each participant by mobile phlebotomists. Participants in the prospective study had the option to provide additional blood draws and questionnaires over an approximately 2-month period. Before DNA extraction, blood samples from the prospective study were shipped at room temperature or frozen. In the germline V gene, CDR1 corresponds to MGHRA and CDR2 to YSYEKL. Taken from cysteine to phenylalanine, the CDR3 has 14 residues. Only the CDR3 DNA stays, 42 bases, in frame from base 1. V lost 1 base and J lost 1 base; the stretch between them is 5 bases long.

Sequencing was carried out using PBMCs or T cells enriched from blood (not recorded which). The chain is made from TRBV4-1 and TRBJ1-3; the D gene cannot be resolved reliably. The clonotype originates from a woman aged 18-30 years with acute COVID-19. CDR3 reads: CASSQAGSGNTIYF. The nucleotide sequence reads as follows: TGCGCCAGCAGCCAAGCAGGTTCTGGAAACACCATATATTTT.